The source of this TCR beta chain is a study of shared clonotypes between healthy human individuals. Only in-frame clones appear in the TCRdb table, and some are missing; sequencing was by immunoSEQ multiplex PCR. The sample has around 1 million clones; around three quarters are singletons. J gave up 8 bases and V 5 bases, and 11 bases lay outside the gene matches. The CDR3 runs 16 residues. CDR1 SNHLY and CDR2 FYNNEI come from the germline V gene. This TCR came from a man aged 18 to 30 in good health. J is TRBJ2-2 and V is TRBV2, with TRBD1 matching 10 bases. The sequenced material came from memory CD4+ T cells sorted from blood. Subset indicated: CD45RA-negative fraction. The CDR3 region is CASSYPGQGSRGELFF. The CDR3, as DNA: TGTGCCAGCAGTTATCCGGGACAGGGGAGCAGAGGGGAGCTGTTTTTT.